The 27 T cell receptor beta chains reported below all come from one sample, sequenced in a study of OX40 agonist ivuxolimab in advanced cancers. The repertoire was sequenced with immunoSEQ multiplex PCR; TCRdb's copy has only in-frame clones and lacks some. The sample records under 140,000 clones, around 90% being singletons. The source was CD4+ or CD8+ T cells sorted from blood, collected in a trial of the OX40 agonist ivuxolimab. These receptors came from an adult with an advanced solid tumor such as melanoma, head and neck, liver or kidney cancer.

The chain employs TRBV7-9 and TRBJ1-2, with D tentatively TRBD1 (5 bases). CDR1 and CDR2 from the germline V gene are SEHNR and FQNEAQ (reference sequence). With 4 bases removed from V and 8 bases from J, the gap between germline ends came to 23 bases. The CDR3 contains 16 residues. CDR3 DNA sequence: TGTGCCAGCAGCTCTCGTGGCGGAGGGGAGGGCGGCGGCTACACCTTC. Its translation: CASSSRGGGEGGGYTF.

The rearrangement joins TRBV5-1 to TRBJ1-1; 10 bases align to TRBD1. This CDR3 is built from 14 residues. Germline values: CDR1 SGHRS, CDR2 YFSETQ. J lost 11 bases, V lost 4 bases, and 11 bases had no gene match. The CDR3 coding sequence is TGCGCCAGCAGCGCTCCGTCGACAGGGGGCAAGGCTTTCTTT. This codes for CASSAPSTGGKAFF.

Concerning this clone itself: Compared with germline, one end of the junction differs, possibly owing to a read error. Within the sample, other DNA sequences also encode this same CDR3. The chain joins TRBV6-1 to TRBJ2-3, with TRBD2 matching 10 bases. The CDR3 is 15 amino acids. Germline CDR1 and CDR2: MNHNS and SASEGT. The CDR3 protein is CASRDLAGVVDTQYF. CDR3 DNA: TGCGCCAGCAGGGACCTAGCGGGAGTCGTAGATACGCAGTATTTT.

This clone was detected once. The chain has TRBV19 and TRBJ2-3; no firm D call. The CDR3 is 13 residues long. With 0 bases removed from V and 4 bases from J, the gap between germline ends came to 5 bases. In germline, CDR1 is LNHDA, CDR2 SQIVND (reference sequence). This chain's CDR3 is CASSIDRADTQYF. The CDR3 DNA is TGTGCCAGTAGTATAGATAGGGCAGATACGCAGTATTTT. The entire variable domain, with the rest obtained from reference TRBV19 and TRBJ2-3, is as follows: DGGITQSPKYLFRKEGQNVTLSCEQNLNHDAMYWYRQDPGQGLRLIYYSQIVNDFQKGDIAEGYSVSREKKESFPLTVTSAQKNPTAFYLCASSIDRADTQYFGPGTRLTVL.

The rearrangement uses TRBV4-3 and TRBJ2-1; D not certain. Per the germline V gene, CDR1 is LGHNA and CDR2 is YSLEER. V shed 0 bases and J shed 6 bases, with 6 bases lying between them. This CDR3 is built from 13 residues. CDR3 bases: TGCGCCAGCAGCCAAGATGCCCTCAATGAGCAGTTCTTC. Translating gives CASSQDALNEQFF.

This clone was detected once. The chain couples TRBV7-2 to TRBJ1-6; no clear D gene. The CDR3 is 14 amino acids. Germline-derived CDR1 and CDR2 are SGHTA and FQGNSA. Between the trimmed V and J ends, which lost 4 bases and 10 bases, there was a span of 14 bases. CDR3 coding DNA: TGTGCCAGCAGCTCCCCCTGGGCTCAATCACCCCTCCACTTT. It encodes CASSSPWAQSPLHF.

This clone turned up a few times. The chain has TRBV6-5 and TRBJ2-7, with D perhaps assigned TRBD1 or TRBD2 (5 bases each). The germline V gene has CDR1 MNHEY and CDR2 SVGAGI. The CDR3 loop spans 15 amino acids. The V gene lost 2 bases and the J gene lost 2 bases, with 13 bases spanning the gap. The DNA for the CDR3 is TGTGCCAGCAGTTACGTCCACTTGGGACCCTACGAGCAGTACTTC. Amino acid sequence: CASSYVHLGPYEQYF.

CDR3 protein: CASSQEVEGIYGYTF. CDR3 coding DNA: TGCGCCAGCAGCCAAGAGGTAGAAGGTATTTATGGCTACACCTTC. The rearrangement links TRBV4-1 to TRBJ1-2; D remains unclear. The CDR3 runs to 15 residues. Trimming cost V 0 bases and J 5 bases, with 13 bases left between them. Per the germline V gene, CDR1 is MGHRA and CDR2 is YSYEKL.

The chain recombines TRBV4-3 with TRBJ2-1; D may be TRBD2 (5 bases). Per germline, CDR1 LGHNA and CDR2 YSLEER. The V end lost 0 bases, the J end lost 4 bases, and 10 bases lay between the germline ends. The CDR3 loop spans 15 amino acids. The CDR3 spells CASSQEIGGYNEQFF. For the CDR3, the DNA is TGCGCCAGCAGCCAAGAGATTGGAGGATACAATGAGCAGTTCTTC.

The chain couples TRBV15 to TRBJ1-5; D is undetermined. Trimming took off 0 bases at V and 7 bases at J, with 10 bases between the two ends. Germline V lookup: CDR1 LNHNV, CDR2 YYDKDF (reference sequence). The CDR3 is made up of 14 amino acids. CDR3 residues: CATSRDYEGQPQHF. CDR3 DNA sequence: TGTGCCACCAGCAGAGATTATGAGGGACAGCCCCAGCATTTT. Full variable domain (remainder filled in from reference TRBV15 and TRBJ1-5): DAMVIQNPRYQVTQFGKPVTLSCSQTLNHNVMYWYQQKSSQAPKLLFHYYDKDFNNEADTPDNFQSRRPNTSFCFLDIRSPGLGDTAMYLCATSRDYEGQPQHFGDGTRLSIL.

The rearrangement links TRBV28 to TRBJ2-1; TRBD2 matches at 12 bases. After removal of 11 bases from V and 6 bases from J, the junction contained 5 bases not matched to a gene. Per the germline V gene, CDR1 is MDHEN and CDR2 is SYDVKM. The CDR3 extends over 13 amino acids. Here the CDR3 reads CAGRTSGTNEQFF. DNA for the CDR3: TGTGCCGGACGGACTAGCGGGACCAATGAGCAGTTCTTC. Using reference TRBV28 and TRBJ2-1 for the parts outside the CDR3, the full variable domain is DVKVTQSSRYLVKRTGEKVFLECVQDMDHENMFWYRQDPGLGLRLIYFSYDVKMKEKGDIPEGYSVSREKKERFSLILESASTNQTSMYLCAGRTSGTNEQFFGPGTRLTVL.

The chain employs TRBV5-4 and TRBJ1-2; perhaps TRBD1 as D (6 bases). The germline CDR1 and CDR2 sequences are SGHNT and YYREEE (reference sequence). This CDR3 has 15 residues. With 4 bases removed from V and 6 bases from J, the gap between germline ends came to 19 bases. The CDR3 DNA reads TGTGCCAGCAGCGGGGGATACAGGGAGATGAATGGCTACACCTTC. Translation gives CASSGGYREMNGYTF.

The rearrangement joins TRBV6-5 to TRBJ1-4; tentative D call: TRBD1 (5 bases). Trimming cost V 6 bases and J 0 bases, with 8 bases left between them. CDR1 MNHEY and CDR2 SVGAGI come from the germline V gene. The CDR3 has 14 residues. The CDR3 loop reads CASSWTSTNEKLFF. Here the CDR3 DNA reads TGTGCCAGCAGCTGGACATCAACTAATGAAAAACTGTTTTTT.

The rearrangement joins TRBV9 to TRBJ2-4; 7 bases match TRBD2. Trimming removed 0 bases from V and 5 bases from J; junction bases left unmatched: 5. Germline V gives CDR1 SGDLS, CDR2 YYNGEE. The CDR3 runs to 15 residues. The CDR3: CASSVAGGVENIQYF. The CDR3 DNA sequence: TGTGCCAGCAGCGTAGCTGGGGGGGTCGAAAACATTCAGTACTTC.

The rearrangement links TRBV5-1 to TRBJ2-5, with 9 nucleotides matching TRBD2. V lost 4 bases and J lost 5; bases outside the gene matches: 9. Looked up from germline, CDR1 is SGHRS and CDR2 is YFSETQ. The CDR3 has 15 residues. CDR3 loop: CASSLVREGGETQYF. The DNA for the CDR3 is TGCGCCAGCAGCCTGGTGCGGGAGGGCGGTGAGACCCAGTACTTC.

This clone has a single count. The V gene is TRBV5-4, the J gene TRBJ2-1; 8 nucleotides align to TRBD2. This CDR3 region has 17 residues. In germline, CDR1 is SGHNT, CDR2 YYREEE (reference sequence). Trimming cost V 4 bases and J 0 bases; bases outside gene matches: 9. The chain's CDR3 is CASSPNSGALSYNEQFF. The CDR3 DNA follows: TGTGCCAGCAGCCCGAATAGCGGGGCCCTCTCCTACAATGAGCAGTTCTTC.

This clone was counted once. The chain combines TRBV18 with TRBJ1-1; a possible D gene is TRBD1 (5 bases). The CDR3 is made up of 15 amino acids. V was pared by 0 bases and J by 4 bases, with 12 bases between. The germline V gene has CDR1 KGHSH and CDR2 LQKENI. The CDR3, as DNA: TGTGCCAGCTCACCACCGAGCGGGGGATCCACTGAAGCTTTCTTT. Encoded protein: CASSPPSGGSTEAFF.

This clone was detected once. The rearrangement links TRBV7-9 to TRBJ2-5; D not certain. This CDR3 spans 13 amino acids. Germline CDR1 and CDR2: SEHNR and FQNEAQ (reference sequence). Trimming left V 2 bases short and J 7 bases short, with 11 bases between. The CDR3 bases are TGTGCCAGCAGCTTACCGGAGCTGGGGACCCAGTACTTC. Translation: CASSLPELGTQYF.

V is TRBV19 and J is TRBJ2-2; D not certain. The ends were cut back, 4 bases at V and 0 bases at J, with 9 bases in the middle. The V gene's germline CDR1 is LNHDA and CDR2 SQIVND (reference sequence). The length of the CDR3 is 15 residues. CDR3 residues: CASSKSTSNTGELFF. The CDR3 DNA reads TGTGCCAGTAGTAAAAGCACCTCGAACACCGGGGAGCTGTTTTTT.

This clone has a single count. The CDR3: CASSGPMNTEAFF. The DNA for the CDR3 is TGTGCCAGCAGTGGGCCGATGAACACTGAAGCTTTCTTT. The chain uses TRBV28 and TRBJ1-1; D remains unclear. CDR1 and CDR2 from the germline V gene are MDHEN and SYDVKM. V shed 5 bases and J shed 0 bases, with 7 bases lying between them. The CDR3 is 13 residues long. Combining the CDR3 with reference TRBV28 and TRBJ1-1 gives the whole variable domain DVKVTQSSRYLVKRTGEKVFLECVQDMDHENMFWYRQDPGLGLRLIYFSYDVKMKEKGDIPEGYSVSREKKERFSLILESASTNQTSMYLCASSGPMNTEAFFGQGTRLTVV.

Here the CDR3 reads CASSLPTGNQPQHF. For the CDR3, the DNA is TGTGCCAGCAGCTTGCCGACAGGGAATCAGCCCCAGCATTTT. V usage is TRBV5-5 and J usage is TRBJ1-5, with 7 bases that match TRBD1. CDR1 is SGHKS and CDR2 is YYEKEE in the germline V gene (reference sequence). J lost 4 bases, V lost 1 base, and 2 bases had no gene match. This CDR3 comprises 14 residues.

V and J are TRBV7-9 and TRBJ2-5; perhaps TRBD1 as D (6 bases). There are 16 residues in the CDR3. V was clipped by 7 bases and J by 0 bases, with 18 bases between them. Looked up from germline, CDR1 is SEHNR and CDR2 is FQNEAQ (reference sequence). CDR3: CASTAYVGDNQETQYF. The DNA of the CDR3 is TGTGCCAGCACCGCTTATGTAGGGGACAACCAAGAGACCCAGTACTTC.

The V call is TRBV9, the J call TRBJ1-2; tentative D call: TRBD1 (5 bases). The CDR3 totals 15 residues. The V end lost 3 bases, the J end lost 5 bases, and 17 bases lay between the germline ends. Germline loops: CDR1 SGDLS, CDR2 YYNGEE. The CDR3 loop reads CASSARGGSSYGYTF. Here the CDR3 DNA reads TGTGCCAGCAGCGCCCGGGGGGGAAGCAGTTATGGCTACACCTTC. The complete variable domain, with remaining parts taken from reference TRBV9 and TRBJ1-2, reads DSGVTQTPKHLITATGQRVTLRCSPRSGDLSVYWYQQSLDQGLQFLIQYYNGEERAKGNILERFSAQQFPDLHSELNLSSLELGDSALYFCASSARGGSSYGYTFGSGTRLTVV.

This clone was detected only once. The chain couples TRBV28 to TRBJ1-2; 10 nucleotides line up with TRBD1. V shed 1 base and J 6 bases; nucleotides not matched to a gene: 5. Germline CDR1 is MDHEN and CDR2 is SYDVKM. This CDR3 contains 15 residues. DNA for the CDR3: TGTGCCAGCAGTTTATCAGCGACAGGGGGCGATGGCTACACCTTC. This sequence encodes CASSLSATGGDGYTF.

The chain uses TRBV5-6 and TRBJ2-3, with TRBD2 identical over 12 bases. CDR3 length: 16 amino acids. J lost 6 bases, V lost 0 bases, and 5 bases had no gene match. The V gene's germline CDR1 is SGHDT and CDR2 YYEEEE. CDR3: CASSLAASGREDTQYF. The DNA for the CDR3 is TGTGCCAGCAGCTTGGCGGCTAGCGGGAGGGAGGATACGCAGTATTTT.

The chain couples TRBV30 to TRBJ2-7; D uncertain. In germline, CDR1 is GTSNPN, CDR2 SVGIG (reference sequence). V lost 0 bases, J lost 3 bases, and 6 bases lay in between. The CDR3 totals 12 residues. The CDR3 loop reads CAWSVNSYEQYF. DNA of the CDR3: TGTGCCTGGAGTGTAAACAGCTACGAGCAGTACTTC.

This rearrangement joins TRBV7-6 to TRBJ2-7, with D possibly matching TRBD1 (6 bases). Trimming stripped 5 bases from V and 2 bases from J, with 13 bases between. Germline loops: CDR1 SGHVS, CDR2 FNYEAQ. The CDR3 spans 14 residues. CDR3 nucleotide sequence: TGTGCCAGCAGCCCCTGGCAGGGGCCCTACGAGCAGTACTTC. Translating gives CASSPWQGPYEQYF.